This T cell receptor (beta chain) was sequenced during a study of blood T cells in healthy people across ages. Alongside a J-beta primer mix, a sample-barcoded 5' primer served in a second PCR lasting roughly 6 to 11 cycles. TCRdb used MiXCR to reprocess the 5' RACE reads, holding one entry per CDR3 protein. The sample contains around 1,500,000 distinct CDR3 sequences, 28% of which appear only once. CDR1 is GTSNPN, CDR2 SVGIG, per germline (reference sequence). With V trimmed by 0 bases and J by 4 bases, 4 bases remained unmatched. The length of the CDR3 is 16 residues. This clonotype was recorded a few times.

The specimen sequenced was blood. The chain has TRBV30 and TRBJ2-3; 13 bases map to TRBD2. The receptor was derived from a woman in her 30s in good health. DNA of the CDR3: TGTGCCTGGAGTGTAGGGACTAGCGGGGATGCAGATACGCAGTATTTT. Translation gives CAWSVGTSGDADTQYF.